This T cell receptor (beta chain) was found in a study of blood T cells in healthy people across ages. For the study at large: Per two T cells, about one barcoded beta molecule was captured through template switching.

Study-level findings and limits: The study lacked donor CMV status, which possibly confounded expanded clonotype changes. Across samples, TCR beta diversity tracked strongly with naive T cell percentage. Both higher diversity and more naive CD4+ cells marked long-lived donors when set against aged donors.

The CDR3 covers 14 residues. V was trimmed by 1 base and J by 3 bases, leaving 6 bases between them. The germline V gene has CDR1 SGHTA and CDR2 FQGTGA. A second PCR of about 7 to 12 cycles used a sample-barcoded 5' primer and a J-beta primer mix. TCRdb reprocessed the 5' RACE reads with MiXCR, giving one entry per CDR3 protein. This table holds 540,000 or so distinct CDR3 sequences, 40% to 50% found once. About this clonotype itself: Its antigen remains unknown.

The sample consisted of blood. The chain combines TRBV7-3 with TRBJ2-2; D not certain. This clonotype was sampled from a man of 80 years or more in good health. The CDR3 bases are TGTGCCAGCAGCTTAAATGGGGACACCGGGGAGCTGTTTTTT. It codes for CASSLNGDTGELFF.